These 25 T cell receptor beta chains originate from one sample sequenced in a study of T cell responses to AZD1222 COVID-19 vaccine. The assay was immunoSEQ multiplex PCR, and TCRdb's table has in-frame clones only and misses some. Here the sample spans 150,000 or so clones, about 91% being singletons. The source was peripheral blood, collected on day 0 of AZD1222 vaccination. Receptors originate from an adult in good health.

The chain combines TRBV3-1 (or the pseudogene TRBV3-2) with TRBJ1-2; weak D call: TRBD1 (6 bases). Germline values: CDR1 LGHDT, CDR2 YNNKEL (reference sequence). The CDR3 is 16 amino acids. V gave up 4 bases and J gave up 6 bases, with 21 bases separating them. CDR3 sequence reads: CASSLLGPGGANGYTF. DNA of the CDR3: TGTGCCAGCAGCCTCCTGGGGCCGGGGGGCGCGAATGGCTACACCTTC.

The chain recombines TRBV5-1 with TRBJ1-3; D ambiguous. CDR3 length: 13 residues. Trimming shortened V by 4 bases and J by 2 bases, and 7 bases separated the two germline ends. Germline CDR1 and CDR2: SGHRS and YFSETQ. CDR3 sequence (DNA): TGCGCCAGCAGCATAAGCACTGGAAACACCATATATTTT. Its translation: CASSISTGNTIYF. The whole variable domain, filled in from reference TRBV5-1 and TRBJ1-3, reads KAGVTQTPRYLIKTRGQQVTLSCSPISGHRSVSWYQQTPGQGLQFLFEYFSETQRNKGNFPGRFSGRQFSNSRSEMNVSTLELGDSALYLCASSISTGNTIYFGEGSWLTVV.

The chain carries TRBV20-1 and TRBJ1-1; D gene ambiguous. Germline V CDR1 and CDR2: DFQATT, SNEGSKA (reference sequence). CDR3 length: 10 amino acids. V was shortened by 7 bases and J by 1 base, with 4 bases between the two germline ends. CDR3 in DNA: TGCAGTGGCGGGAACACTGAAGCTTTCTTT. This translates into CSGGNTEAFF.

The CDR3 is CASSEKSAGAYEQYF. The CDR3 DNA reads TGCGCCAGCAGTGAGAAATCCGCAGGGGCCTACGAGCAGTACTTC. The chain recombines TRBV10-2 with TRBJ2-7; the D gene is possibly TRBD1 (6 bases). V lost 2 bases and J 2 bases, leaving 13 bases between the germline ends. This CDR3 has 15 residues. Germline V gene data show CDR1 as WSHSY and CDR2 as SAAADI.

The rearrangement links TRBV6-2 or TRBV6-3 to TRBJ2-7; 8 bases map to TRBD2. Germline lookup yields CDR1 MNHEY and CDR2 SVGEGT. With 2 bases clipped from V and 0 bases from J, the junction kept 3 bases outside the gene matches. The CDR3 consists of 15 residues. In DNA, the CDR3 is TGTGCCAGCAGTTACAAGCGGGGGAGCTCCTACGAGCAGTACTTC. Translating gives CASSYKRGSSYEQYF.

This chain links TRBV5-6 with TRBJ2-5, with D possibly being TRBD1 or TRBD2 (7 bases each). Trimming cost V 4 bases and J 1 base, with 17 bases left between them. CDR1 is SGHDT, CDR2 YYEEEE, per germline. The CDR3 has 16 amino acids. The CDR3 reads CASSHTGEGSQETQYF. The CDR3 bases are TGTGCCAGCAGCCATACAGGGGAGGGGTCCCAAGAGACCCAGTACTTC.

The chain couples TRBV1 to TRBJ1-5. TRBV1 is a pseudogene locus. This CDR3 has 12 amino acids. The CDR3 region has the DNA TGCACCAGCAGAGGTTGGGATCAGCCCCAGCATTTT. Translating it yields CTSRGWDQPQHF.

This rearrangement joins TRBV7-9 to TRBJ1-1; possible D gene TRBD1, 6 bases. CDR1 is SEHNR, CDR2 FQNEAQ, per germline (reference sequence). The length of the CDR3 is 15 residues. Trimming stripped 5 bases from V and 10 bases from J, with 23 bases between. This chain's CDR3 is CASSRPGTLNRAAFF. The CDR3 DNA reads as TGTGCCAGCAGCCGCCCAGGAACCCTCAACAGGGCAGCTTTCTTT.

This sequence joins TRBV6-5 and TRBJ1-1, with 7 bases aligning to TRBD1. Trimming cost V 2 bases and J 1 base; bases outside gene matches: 4. The CDR3 loop spans 15 amino acids. Germline V gives CDR1 MNHEY, CDR2 SVGAGI. The CDR3 loop reads CASSYARQGNTEAFF. In DNA, the CDR3 is TGTGCCAGCAGTTACGCAAGACAGGGGAACACTGAAGCTTTCTTT.

The chain combines TRBV18 with TRBJ1-1; D is unclear. Germline values: CDR1 KGHSH, CDR2 LQKENI. The CDR3 spans 11 residues. Here the CDR3 reads CLSGRNTEAFF. The CDR3 DNA is TGTCTCTCAGGAAGGAACACTGAAGCTTTCTTT. Combining the CDR3 with reference TRBV18 and TRBJ1-1 gives the whole variable domain NAGVMQNPRHLVRRRGQEARLRCSPMKGHSHVYWYRQLPEEGLKFMVYLQKENIIDESGMPKERFSAEFPKEGPSILRIQQVVRGDSAAYFCLSGRNTEAFFGQGTRLTVV.

The chain has TRBV29-1 and TRBJ2-3; either TRBD1 or TRBD2 may supply D (5 bases each). This CDR3 region has 14 residues. Trimming took off 6 bases at V and 6 bases at J, with 19 bases between the two ends. From germline, CDR1 is SQVTM and CDR2 ANQGSEA. CDR3 loop: CSVVRDLSTDTQYF. CDR3 DNA sequence: TGCAGCGTGGTCCGGGACCTTTCAACGGATACGCAGTATTTT.

The rearrangement joins TRBV7-9 to TRBJ1-2, with a possible D match to TRBD1 (5 bases). V lost 5 bases and J lost 8, with 24 bases in between. Germline CDR1 and CDR2: SEHNR and FQNEAQ (reference sequence). CDR3 length equals 16 residues. CDR3 region: CASSPSSGVTLLGYTF. In DNA form, the CDR3 reads TGTGCCAGCAGCCCCTCTTCGGGGGTAACTCTTCTGGGCTACACCTTC.

V and J are TRBV5-1 and TRBJ1-1; the D gene is possibly TRBD1 (5 bases). V gave up 3 bases and J gave up 4 bases, with 10 bases separating them. The CDR3 loop spans 13 amino acids. Germline CDR1 is SGHRS and CDR2 is YFSETQ. The CDR3 loop reads CASSSGDFTEAFF. DNA of the CDR3: TGCGCCAGCAGCTCGGGGGATTTCACTGAAGCTTTCTTT.

This clone was counted a single time. J is TRBJ2-7 and V is TRBV7-2; D is possibly TRBD2 (6 bases). Trimming left V 4 bases short and J 1 base short, with 20 bases between. In germline, CDR1 is SGHTA, CDR2 FQGNSA. This CDR3 is built from 17 residues. CDR3 sequence (DNA): TGTGCCAGCAGCTCCGAAGGAGGTCAGGGACTTTCCTACGAGCAGTACTTC. Its protein is CASSSEGGQGLSYEQYF.

The genes are TRBV5-1 and TRBJ2-2; 8 nucleotides match TRBD1. The ends lost 5 bases at V and 4 bases at J; junction bases unmatched: 7. CDR1 SGHRS and CDR2 YFSETQ come from the germline V gene. The CDR3 is made up of 15 amino acids. Here the CDR3 reads CASRLGQGGTGELFF. CDR3 DNA sequence: TGCGCCAGCAGACTAGGACAGGGAGGCACCGGGGAGCTGTTTTTT. Full variable domain (rest looked up from reference TRBV5-1 and TRBJ2-2): KAGVTQTPRYLIKTRGQQVTLSCSPISGHRSVSWYQQTPGQGLQFLFEYFSETQRNKGNFPGRFSGRQFSNSRSEMNVSTLELGDSALYLCASRLGQGGTGELFFGEGSRLTVL.

This sequence joins TRBV7-2 and TRBJ1-4, with no clear D. The CDR3 runs 12 residues. V was clipped by 3 bases and J by 5 bases, with 4 bases between them. CDR1 and CDR2 (germline): SGHTA, FQGNSA. The CDR3 sequence: CASSLRNEKLFF. CDR3 DNA: TGTGCCAGCAGCTTGCGAAATGAAAAACTGTTTTTT.

The V call is TRBV5-8, the J call TRBJ1-4, with D maybe TRBD1 (5 bases). CDR1 and CDR2 from the germline V gene are SGHTS and YDEGEE. CDR3 length equals 16 residues. The ends were cut back, 4 bases at V and 5 bases at J, with 18 bases in the middle. The CDR3, as DNA: TGTGCCAGCAGCCGCGGTGGAACGGGGCGCAATGAAAAACTGTTTTTT. It translates to CASSRGGTGRNEKLFF.

J is TRBJ2-5 and V is TRBV29-1, with 11 bases lining up with TRBD2. The CDR3 has 14 amino acids. Per the germline V gene, CDR1 is SQVTM and CDR2 is ANQGSEA. The junction had 6 bases not matched to a gene; V was cut back by 5 bases and J by 4 bases. CDR3 in amino acids: CSVFSGGAGETQYF. The CDR3 DNA reads TGCAGCGTTTTTAGCGGGGGGGCCGGAGAGACCCAGTACTTC.

The chain is built from TRBV2 and TRBJ1-2, with 9 bases that match TRBD1. Losses at the gene ends were 6 bases for V and 8 bases for J; bases not matched to a gene: 10. Germline V gene sequence: CDR1 SNHLY, CDR2 FYNNEI. There are 14 residues in the CDR3. The CDR3, as DNA: TGTGCCAGCAGCCTCACAGGGGGCCCGGGGGGCTACACCTTC. Translating it yields CASSLTGGPGGYTF.

The chain has TRBV19 and TRBJ1-1; 8 bases are a match to TRBD1. The CDR3 consists of 12 residues. V shed 6 bases, J shed 11 bases, and the junction held 8 bases outside the gene matches. The germline V gene has CDR1 LNHDA and CDR2 SQIVND (reference sequence). CDR3 in DNA: TGTGCCAGTAGATACGACAGGGGCGAGGCTTTCTTT. Protein product: CASRYDRGEAFF.

The chain links TRBV30 to TRBJ1-6; D perhaps matches TRBD1 (5 bases). CDR1 and CDR2 from the germline V gene are GTSNPN and SVGIG (reference sequence). Trimming stripped 0 bases from V and 4 bases from J, with 10 bases between. The CDR3 runs to 15 residues. CDR3 protein: CAWSVPGFYNSPLHF. The CDR3 region has the DNA TGTGCCTGGAGTGTACCAGGGTTTTATAATTCACCCCTCCACTTT.

This clone has only one observation. The chain uses TRBV4-2 and TRBJ2-7; D possibly matches TRBD1 or TRBD2 (5 bases each). The CDR3 has 15 amino acids. V was clipped by 0 bases and J by 2 bases, with 11 bases between them. CDR1 and CDR2 from the germline V gene are LGHNA and YNFKEQ. CDR3 bases: TGTGCCAGCAGCCAAGAAGGGACCAGAGCCTACGAGCAGTACTTC. It specifies CASSQEGTRAYEQYF.

The J gene is TRBJ1-5, the V gene TRBV27; D perhaps matches TRBD1 (6 bases). Trimming stripped 5 bases from V and 2 bases from J, with 13 bases between. This CDR3 comprises 15 residues. Germline loops: CDR1 MNHEY, CDR2 SMNVEV (reference sequence). CDR3 protein: CASSKNRVGNQPQHF. The CDR3 DNA reads as TGTGCCAGCAGTAAGAACAGGGTCGGCAATCAGCCCCAGCATTTT.

In its sample, this clone was seen once. The chain combines TRBV30 with TRBJ1-2; no firm D call. This CDR3 comprises 15 residues. Trimming left V 0 bases short and J 1 base short, with 12 bases between. Germline loops: CDR1 GTSNPN, CDR2 SVGIG (reference sequence). CDR3 sequence reads: CAWSVHGRVNYGYTF. The CDR3 DNA follows: TGTGCCTGGAGTGTACACGGAAGGGTTAACTATGGCTACACCTTC.

This clone has just one count. This chain uses TRBV5-1 with TRBJ2-7; D may be TRBD1 (7 bases). The length of the CDR3 is 13 residues. Germline values: CDR1 SGHRS, CDR2 YFSETQ. Trimming pared 3 bases from V and 5 bases from J, leaving 12 bases between. The CDR3 DNA sequence: TGCGCCAGCAGCTCTCAGGGGGGCCACGAGCAGTACTTC. Translating gives CASSSQGGHEQYF.